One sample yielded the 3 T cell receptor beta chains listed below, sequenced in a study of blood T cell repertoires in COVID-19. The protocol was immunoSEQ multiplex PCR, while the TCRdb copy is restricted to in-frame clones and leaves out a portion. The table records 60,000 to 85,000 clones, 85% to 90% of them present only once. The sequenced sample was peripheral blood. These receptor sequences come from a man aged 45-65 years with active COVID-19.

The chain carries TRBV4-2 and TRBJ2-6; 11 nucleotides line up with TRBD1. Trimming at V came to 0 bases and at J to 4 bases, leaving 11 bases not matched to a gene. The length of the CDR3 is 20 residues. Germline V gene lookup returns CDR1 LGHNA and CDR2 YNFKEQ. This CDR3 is CASSQEQNGQGAVGANVLTF. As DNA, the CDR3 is TGTGCCAGCAGCCAAGAACAGAACGGACAGGGGGCTGTGGGGGCCAACGTCCTGACTTTC.

The CDR3 region is CASSLRDTVGRGDTQYF. CDR3 coding DNA: TGTGCCAGCAGCCTCCGGGACACGGTGGGCCGCGGAGATACGCAGTATTTT. This sequence joins TRBV7-2 and TRBJ2-3, with D possibly TRBD1 on 6 matching bases. Trimming cost V 5 bases and J 5 bases, with 23 bases left between them. From germline, CDR1 is SGHTA and CDR2 FQGNSA. The CDR3 is 17 residues long.

Here the CDR3 reads CASSESRTSGTDTQYF. The CDR3, as DNA: TGTGCCAGTAGTGAGTCGCGGACTAGCGGCACAGATACGCAGTATTTT. The chain has TRBV19 and TRBJ2-3; 9 positions agree with TRBD2. CDR3 size: 16 residues. Germline values: CDR1 LNHDA, CDR2 SQIVND (reference sequence). After removal of 5 bases from V and 1 base from J, the junction contained 7 bases not matched to a gene. Full variable domain (remainder filled in from reference TRBV19 and TRBJ2-3): DGGITQSPKYLFRKEGQNVTLSCEQNLNHDAMYWYRQDPGQGLRLIYYSQIVNDFQKGDIAEGYSVSREKKESFPLTVTSAQKNPTAFYLCASSESRTSGTDTQYFGPGTRLTVL.